The 14 T cell receptor beta chains below were found in one sample sequenced in a study of glioma-infiltrating T cells. The iRepertoire nested amplicon-rescue multiplex PCR amplified TCR alpha and beta CDR3s from RNA. TCRdb independently ran MiXCR on the multiplex PCR reads; one entry per CDR3 protein. The sample contains under 200,000 distinct CDR3 sequences, under 55% of which appear only once. The sequencing input was glioma tissue, nonneoplastic brain tissue, or PBMCs (not recorded which). These receptors came from a human donor with low-grade glioma or glioblastoma, undergoing nonglioma brain surgery, or in good health (not recorded which).

At least ten counts were recorded for this clonotype. The rearrangement uses TRBV27 and TRBJ2-7; 8 bases line up with TRBD1. The V segment lost 5 bases and the J segment 3 bases; nucleotides outside the gene matches: 9. The germline gives CDR1 MNHEY, CDR2 SMNVEV (reference sequence). This CDR3 has 15 amino acids. CDR3 bases: TGTGCCAGCAGTACCGGACAGGGTCCCCACTACGAGCAGTACTTC. Amino acids: CASSTGQGPHYEQYF.

With respect to this clonotype: A much bigger clone sits one base away, suggesting this may be a read error. The chain employs TRBV20-1 and TRBJ2-3, with 10 bases aligning to TRBD2. Germline CDR1 DFQATT, CDR2 SNEGSKA (reference sequence). Trimming cost V 7 bases and J 2 bases; bases outside gene matches: 12. The CDR3 has 16 amino acids. CDR3 in amino acids: CSDPSLAGAHTDTQYF. CDR3 sequence (DNA): TGCAGTGATCCCTCTCTAGCGGGGGCCCACACAGATACGCAGTATTTT.

This clonotype was found once. The rearrangement uses TRBV28 and TRBJ2-7; D may match TRBD1 or TRBD2 (5 bases each). Trimming took off 2 bases at V and 10 bases at J, with 18 bases between the two ends. Germline CDR1 reads MDHEN; CDR2 reads SYDVKM. CDR3 length equals 14 residues. Written as DNA, the CDR3 is TGTGCCAGCAGTTTACCCTTATCATGGGGGTACCAGTACTTC. It codes for CASSLPLSWGYQYF.

This clonotype was seen at least ten times. This chain connects TRBV20-1 to TRBJ1-4; TRBD1 might be the D (6 bases). The CDR3 consists of 13 residues. Trimming left V 5 bases short and J 5 bases short, with 12 bases between. CDR1 DFQATT and CDR2 SNEGSKA come from the germline V gene (reference sequence). CDR3 protein: CSALSGANEKLFF. The DNA for the CDR3 is TGCAGTGCTCTATCGGGGGCGAATGAAAAACTGTTTTTT.

A word on this clonotype: Just one base apart from a much larger clone, this may be a read error. The gene calls are TRBV4-1 and TRBJ2-1; D might be TRBD2 (6 bases). Germline V gene sequence: CDR1 MGHRA, CDR2 YSYEKL. The CDR3 sequence is 15 residues long. Trimming removed 1 base at V and 3 bases at J, with 10 bases between. This CDR3 is CASSQVGGDYNEQFF. The DNA for the CDR3 is TGCGCCAGCAGCCAAGTCGGGGGAGACTACAATGAGCAGTTCTTC.

This chain links TRBV5-5 with TRBJ2-7, with TRBD2 identical over 8 bases. This CDR3 has 14 residues. Trimming at V came to 2 bases and at J to 3 bases, leaving 4 bases not matched to a gene. CDR1 and CDR2 from the germline V gene are SGHKS and YYEKEE (reference sequence). Written as DNA, the CDR3 is TGTGCCAGCAGCTTACTAGCGGAACTCTACGAGCAGTACTTC. As protein: CASSLLAELYEQYF.

This clonotype came up many times. The chain links TRBV28 to TRBJ2-1, with D perhaps TRBD1 (6 bases). This CDR3 comprises 15 residues. Between the trimmed V and J ends, which lost 5 bases and 4 bases, there was a span of 15 bases. The germline CDR1 and CDR2 sequences are MDHEN and SYDVKM. The CDR3 region is CASSPRRGTYNEQFF. The DNA for the CDR3 is TGTGCCAGCAGTCCTCGAAGGGGGACGTACAATGAGCAGTTCTTC.

This chain links TRBV30 with TRBJ1-5; possible D gene TRBD1, 5 bases. The CDR3 is 14 amino acids. Germline values: CDR1 GTSNPN, CDR2 SVGIG (reference sequence). The V gene lost 1 base and the J gene lost 2 bases, with 9 bases spanning the gap. DNA for the CDR3: TGTGCCTGGAGTGGGGGGGTGGGCAATCAGCCCCAGCATTTT. Residues: CAWSGGVGNQPQHF.

Ten or more counts support this clonotype. This chain links TRBV7-9 with TRBJ1-1; no definite D call. This CDR3 has 14 amino acids. Between the trimmed V and J ends, which lost 10 bases and 6 bases, there was a span of 21 bases. Germline V gene sequence: CDR1 SEHNR, CDR2 FQNEAQ (reference sequence). CDR3 nucleotides: TGTGCCACGGGAGGGCATAATCAACGAGCTGAAGCTTTCTTT. Encoded protein: CATGGHNQRAEAFF. Looking up the rest from reference TRBV7-9 and TRBJ1-1 gives the full variable domain: DTGVSQNPRHKITKRGQNVTFRCDPISEHNRLYWYRQTLGQGPEFLTYFQNEAQLEKSRLLSDRFSAERPKGSFSTLEIQRTEQGDSAMYLCATGGHNQRAEAFFGQGTRLTVV.

Turning to this clonotype: A much larger clonotype is one base distant, so this may be a read error. V is TRBV20-1 and J is TRBJ2-1, with a tentative D call TRBD1 (5 bases). V lost 6 bases and J lost 0, with 15 bases in between. The CDR3 is made up of 15 amino acids. Looked up from germline, CDR1 is DFQATT and CDR2 is SNEGSKA (reference sequence). The CDR3 DNA sequence: TGCAGTGCGGGAAAGGACATTATCTCCTACAATGAGCAGTTCTTC. Its translation: CSAGKDIISYNEQFF.

V usage is TRBV4-1 and J usage is TRBJ2-7; perhaps TRBD2 as D (6 bases). The CDR3 has 15 amino acids. The germline V and J ends were trimmed by 0 bases and 5 bases, with 14 bases remaining between them. Germline CDR1 and CDR2: MGHRA and YSYEKL. This chain's CDR3 is CASSQDLRERDEQYF. CDR3 sequence (DNA): TGCGCCAGCAGCCAAGATCTCAGGGAGCGGGACGAGCAGTACTTC.

This clonotype was observed a single time. A clone one base away is much larger, so this may be a read error. The rearrangement uses TRBV7-3 and TRBJ1-1; D is ambiguous. Germline V lookup: CDR1 SGHTA, CDR2 FQGTGA. The length of the CDR3 is 14 residues. For the CDR3, the DNA is TGTGCCAGAAGCTTCCATGGGGATGACACTGAAGCTTTCTTT. It specifies CARSFHGDDTEAFF. The full variable domain, in which reference TRBV7-3 and TRBJ1-1 provide the parts outside the CDR3, is GAGVSQTPSNKVTEKGKYVELRCDPISGHTALYWYRQSLGQGPEFLIYFQGTGAADDSGLPNDRFFAVRPEGSVSTLKIQRTERGDSAVYLCARSFHGDDTEAFFGQGTRLTVV.

The chain couples TRBV6-1 to TRBJ2-1; 7 bases agree with TRBD2. J lost 7 bases, V lost 5 bases, and 5 bases had no gene match. This CDR3 has 13 amino acids. Germline V CDR1 and CDR2: MNHNS, SASEGT. The CDR3 here is CASSPELANEQFF. DNA for the CDR3: TGTGCCAGCAGTCCAGAACTAGCGAATGAGCAGTTCTTC.

The count of this clonotype is one. Just one base apart from a much larger clone, this may be a read error. This rearrangement joins TRBV28 to TRBJ1-5, with D perhaps matching TRBD1 (5 bases). The CDR3 runs 14 residues. Germline lookup yields CDR1 MDHEN and CDR2 SYDVKM. The DNA of the CDR3 is TGTGCCACCCGGGACGGGAATAGCAATCCGCCCCAGCATTTT. This gives the protein CATRDGNSNPPQHF.